The text below deals with one TCR beta chain. The data belong to a study of cytomegalovirus exposure and HLA in healthy donors. A multiplex PCR was run with 60 Vbeta primers and 13 Jbeta primers. Data came from immunoSEQ multiplex PCR; TCRdb stores just in-frame clones and leaves some out. The sample yields under 250,000 clones, around 82% seen once. Between the trimmed V and J ends, which lost 5 bases and 7 bases, there was a span of 11 bases. Germline CDR1 reads SQVTM; CDR2 reads ANQGSEA. The CDR3 spans 12 residues. The material sequenced was PBMCs. The chain is built from TRBV29-1 and TRBJ1-4; possible D gene TRBD1, 5 bases. This clonotype was sampled from a woman in her 30s in good health and CMV-seronegative. This CDR3 is CSVYSGAEKLFF. The CDR3 nucleotides read TGCAGCGTTTACAGTGGGGCTGAAAAACTGTTTTTT.